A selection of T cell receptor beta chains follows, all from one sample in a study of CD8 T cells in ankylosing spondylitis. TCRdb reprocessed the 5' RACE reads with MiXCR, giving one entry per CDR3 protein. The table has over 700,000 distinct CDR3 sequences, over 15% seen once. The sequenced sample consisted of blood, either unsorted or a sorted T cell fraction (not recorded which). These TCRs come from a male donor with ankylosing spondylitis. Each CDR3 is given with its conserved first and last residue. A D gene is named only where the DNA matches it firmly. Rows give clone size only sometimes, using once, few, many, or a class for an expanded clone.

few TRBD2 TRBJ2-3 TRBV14 CASSQRAGAFDTQYF TGTGCCAGCAGCCAACGAGCGGGGGCATTCGATACGCAGTATTTT
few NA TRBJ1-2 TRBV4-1 CASSHTQGTYGYTF TGCGCCAGCAGCCACACACAGGGAACGTACGGCTACACCTTC
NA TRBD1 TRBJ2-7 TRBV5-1 CASSEAPTGQGYYEQYF TGCGCCAGCAGCGAGGCCCCCACGGGACAGGGCTACTACGAGCAGTACTTC
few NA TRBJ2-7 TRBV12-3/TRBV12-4 CASSWSGVFPYEQYF TGTGCCAGCAGTTGGTCAGGGGTGTTCCCCTACGAGCAGTACTTC
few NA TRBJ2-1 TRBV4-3 CASRPGPSSDSSYNEQFF TGCGCCAGCCGTCCGGGACCATCGTCTGACAGCTCCTACAATGAGCAGTTCTTC
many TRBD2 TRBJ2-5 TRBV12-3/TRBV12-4 CASSFAGAQETQYF TGTGCCAGCAGTTTTGCGGGAGCTCAAGAGACCCAGTACTTC
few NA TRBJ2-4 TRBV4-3 CASSQDMGVDIQYF TGCGCCAGCAGCCAAGATATGGGAGTAGACATTCAGTACTTC
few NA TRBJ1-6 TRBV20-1 CSARDWAGGSYNSPLHF TGCAGTGCTAGAGATTGGGCGGGCGGTAGCTATAATTCACCCCTCCACTTT
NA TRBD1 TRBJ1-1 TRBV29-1 CSVELTGVNTEAFF TGCAGCGTTGAACTGACAGGGGTGAACACTGAAGCTTTCTTT
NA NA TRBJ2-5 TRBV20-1 CSARDRQEEVETQYF TGCAGTGCTAGAGATCGGCAGGAAGAGGTCGAGACCCAGTACTTC
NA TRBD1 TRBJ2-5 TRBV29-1 CSVTSGGQETQYF TGCAGCGTCACCTCAGGGGGCCAAGAGACCCAGTACTTC
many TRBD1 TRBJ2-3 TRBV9 CASSVEQGSTDTQYF TGTGCCAGCAGCGTAGAACAGGGGAGCACAGATACGCAGTATTTT
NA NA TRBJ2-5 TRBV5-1 CASSLVVGQNLQETQYF TGCGCCAGCAGCTTGGTGGTTGGACAGAACCTCCAAGAGACCCAGTACTTC
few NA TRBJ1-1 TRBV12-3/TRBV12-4 CASSFSSMNTEAFF TGTGCCAGCAGTTTTAGCAGCATGAACACTGAAGCTTTCTTT
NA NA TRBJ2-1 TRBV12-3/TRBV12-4 CASSQPGSSSYNEQFF TGTGCCAGCAGTCAACCAGGGAGTAGCTCCTACAATGAGCAGTTCTTC
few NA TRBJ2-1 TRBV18 CASSPQPGRHEQFF TGTGCCAGCTCACCACAACCAGGGAGGCACGAGCAGTTCTTC
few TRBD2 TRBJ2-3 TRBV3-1 CASSQRLAASTDTQYF TGTGCCAGCAGCCAAAGACTAGCTGCTAGCACAGATACGCAGTATTTT
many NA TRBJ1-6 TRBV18 CASSPSNSPLHF TGTGCCAGCTCACCCAGTAATTCACCCCTCCACTTT
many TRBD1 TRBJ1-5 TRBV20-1 CSASGTGDHQPQHF TGCAGTGCTAGCGGGACAGGGGACCATCAGCCCCAGCATTTT
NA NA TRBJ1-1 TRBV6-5 CASSYSGSRPPDTEAFF TGTGCCAGCAGTTACTCGGGGAGCAGGCCCCCGGACACTGAAGCTTTCTTT
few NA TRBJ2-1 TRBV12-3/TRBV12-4 CASSFAGSSSYNEQFF TGTGCCAGCAGTTTTGCCGGCTCGAGCTCCTACAATGAGCAGTTCTTC
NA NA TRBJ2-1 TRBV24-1 CATSDLGGPYNEQFF TGTGCCACCAGTGATTTAGGGGGACCCTACAATGAGCAGTTCTTC
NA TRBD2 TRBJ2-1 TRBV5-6 CASTPWGGGPSEQFF TGTGCCAGCACCCCCTGGGGGGGAGGGCCTAGTGAGCAGTTCTTC
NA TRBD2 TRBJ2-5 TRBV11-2 CASSLRGSSGQETQYF TGTGCCAGCAGCTTACGAGGGTCTAGCGGCCAAGAGACCCAGTACTTC
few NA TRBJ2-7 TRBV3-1 CASSHGAGQYF TGTGCCAGCAGCCATGGAGCGGGGCAGTACTTC
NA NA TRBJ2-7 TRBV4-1 CASSQELRLSSYEQYF TGCGCCAGCAGCCAAGAACTCCGGCTGAGCTCCTACGAGCAGTACTTC
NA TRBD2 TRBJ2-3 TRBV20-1 CSASLPTSGVTDTQYF TGCAGTGCTAGTCTCCCGACTAGCGGGGTAACAGATACGCAGTATTTT
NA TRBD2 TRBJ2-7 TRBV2 CASIGLAGAPGAYEQYF TGTGCCAGCATCGGACTAGCGGGGGCGCCAGGGGCCTACGAGCAGTACTTC
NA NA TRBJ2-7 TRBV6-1 CASKREPGEAPTYEQYF TGTGCCAGCAAAAGGGAACCGGGGGAGGCCCCTACCTACGAGCAGTACTTC
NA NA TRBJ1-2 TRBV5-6 CASSFSRGQYPPNYGYTF TGTGCCAGCAGCTTTAGCAGGGGCCAATACCCTCCGAACTATGGCTACACCTTC
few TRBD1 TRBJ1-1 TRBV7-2 CASTSQPGQGGTEAFF TGTGCCAGCACCTCGCAACCGGGACAGGGAGGCACTGAAGCTTTCTTT
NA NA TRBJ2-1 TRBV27 CATLGWGSIGNEQFF TGTGCCACCCTGGGTTGGGGGAGTATTGGGAATGAGCAGTTCTTC
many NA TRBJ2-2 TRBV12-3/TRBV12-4 CASSSGPGNTGELFF TGTGCCAGCAGCTCTGGGCCCGGGAACACCGGGGAGCTGTTTTTT
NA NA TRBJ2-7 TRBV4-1 CASSQEIVRLSYEQYF TGCGCCAGCAGCCAAGAAATTGTACGACTATCCTACGAGCAGTACTTC
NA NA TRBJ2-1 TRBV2 CASSEFGTNYNEQFF TGTGCCAGCAGTGAATTCGGGACCAACTACAATGAGCAGTTCTTC
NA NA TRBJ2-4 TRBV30 CAWTDTPSAKNIQYF TGTGCCTGGACCGACACCCCATCGGCCAAAAACATTCAGTACTTC
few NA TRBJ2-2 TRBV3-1 CASSQDGAVNTGELFF TGTGCCAGCAGCCAAGACGGGGCAGTGAACACCGGGGAGCTGTTTTTT
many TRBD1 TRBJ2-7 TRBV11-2 CASSLQGWSPYEQYF TGTGCCAGCAGCCTACAGGGGTGGTCACCCTACGAGCAGTACTTC
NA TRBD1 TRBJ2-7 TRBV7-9 CASSDAGGRDEQYF TGTGCCAGCAGCGATGCAGGGGGCAGGGACGAGCAGTACTTC
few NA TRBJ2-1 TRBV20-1 CSASQGSYNEQFF TGCAGTGCTAGTCAGGGTTCCTACAATGAGCAGTTCTTC
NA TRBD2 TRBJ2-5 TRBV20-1 CSASWRGETQYF TGCAGTGCTAGTTGGCGGGGGGAGACCCAGTACTTC
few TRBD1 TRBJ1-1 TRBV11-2 CASSLGISGGAWAFF TGTGCCAGCAGCTTAGGGATTTCAGGGGGGGCGTGGGCTTTCTTT